This TCR beta chain appears in the sequencing data of a study of blood T cell repertoires in COVID-19. Across the whole study: COVID-19 samples from acute and convalescent phases originated in the United States, Italy and Spain. The cDNA or gDNA used as material had been derived from T cells, B-cell-depleted T cells, or PBMCs.

In the source study's methods: The assay estimated nucleated cells by amplifying reference gene primers. Some clones are missing from TCRdb's copy, which holds only in-frame ones; the method was immunoSEQ multiplex PCR. V and J calls and clone size are those listed in that table; D and trimming were worked out from the DNA. The table has under 60,000 clones, about four fifths seen once. The sequenced material came from peripheral blood. This sequence originates from a man aged 55 to 70 with acute or convalescent COVID-19.

Here the CDR3 DNA reads TGTGCCACGACTAGCGGGGCCCGCACAGATACGCAGTATTTT. It is translated as CATTSGARTDTQYF. V gene TRBV19 combines with J gene TRBJ2-3; TRBD2 matches 11 bases. This CDR3 is built from 14 residues. The V gene end was trimmed by 10 bases and the J gene end by 1 base; junction bases not matched to a gene: 4. Germline values: CDR1 LNHDA, CDR2 SQIVND (reference sequence).